Listed below are T cell receptor beta chains from one sample, sequenced in a study of blood T cells in healthy people across ages. TCRdb passed the 5' RACE reads through MiXCR, listing each CDR3 protein once. The profile covers some 1.5 million distinct CDR3 sequences, with approximately 28% appearing a single time and 7.7% taken by the ten largest. The sequencing input was blood. All receptors derive from a woman in her thirties in good health. CDR3s include the opening cysteine and the closing phenylalanine or tryptophan. The order of the fields is D gene, V gene, clone size, J gene, CDR3 DNA, CDR3 protein. The D gene is left open where the match is weak. The size field is filled for only some rows; it gives once, few, many or a size class.

.,TRBV5-1,.,TRBJ2-5,TGCGCCAGCAGCGGCCGGGGCCGGGCGGACGAGACCCAGTACTTC,CASSGRGRADETQYF
TRBD1,TRBV27,few,TRBJ2-7,TGTGCCAGCAGTCCGTCCAAATCTGCCGGGACAGGGCCCTACGAGCAGTACTTC,CASSPSKSAGTGPYEQYF
TRBD1,TRBV20-1,few,TRBJ2-3,TGCAGTGCTATAGGGGACAGGGGATCCGCGGGAGATACGCAGTATTTT,CSAIGDRGSAGDTQYF
TRBD1,TRBV10-3,.,TRBJ1-4,TGTGCCATCAGACCGGACAGGGGCAGCGAAAAACTGTTTTTT,CAIRPDRGSEKLFF
.,TRBV20-1,.,TRBJ2-7,TGCAGTGCCCTGACGTCGGATGAGCAGTACTTC,CSALTSDEQYF
.,TRBV6-6,.,TRBJ1-6,TGTGCCGCCCGACAGTGGGCAAGGTCCTATAATTCACCCCTCCACTTT,CAARQWARSYNSPLHF
.,TRBV7-6,.,TRBJ1-6,TGTGCCAGCAGCTTAGCGGATAGGGCCTATAATTCACCCCTCCACTTT,CASSLADRAYNSPLHF
TRBD2,TRBV20-1,.,TRBJ2-1,TGCAGTACCTCACTAGCGGGAGGGCTTAGCTCCTACAATGAGCAGTTCTTC,CSTSLAGGLSSYNEQFF
.,TRBV25-1,.,TRBJ2-4,TGTGCCAGCAGTGAAGGCCGGTTCTGGGACATTCAGTACTTC,CASSEGRFWDIQYF
TRBD1,TRBV27,.,TRBJ2-6,TGTGCCAGCGACGGACAGGGGACTGGAAATGGGGCCAACGTCCAGACTTTC,CASDGQGTGNGANVQTF
.,TRBV29-1,few,TRBJ2-6,TGCAGCGTTGAAGGCCCAGGGTCCGGGGCCAACGTCCTGACTTTC,CSVEGPGSGANVLTF
.,TRBV12-5,.,TRBJ2-3,TGTGCTAGTGGCTCCAAGTCGGGAATTACGCAGTATTTT,CASGSKSGITQYF
TRBD1,TRBV3-1,few,TRBJ1-5,TGTGCCAGCGGTTGGTGGGGACAGGGCCATCAGCCCCAGCATTTT,CASGWWGQGHQPQHF
TRBD2,TRBV28,.,TRBJ2-7,TGTGTCAGCACCTTAAGACTAGCGGGGGGTTACGAGCAGTACTTC,CVSTLRLAGGYEQYF
TRBD2,TRBV28,many,TRBJ2-4,TGTGCCAGCAGTTTGACAGCGGGGGGGGGACTAGCCAAAAACATTCAGTACTTC,CASSLTAGGGLAKNIQYF
.,TRBV7-2,.,TRBJ1-2,TGTGCCAGCAGCTTAGAATGGGGGTTTCGGGAGGGCTACACCTTC,CASSLEWGFREGYTF
.,TRBV2,.,TRBJ2-1,TGTGCCAGCAGCGGCGGGGCAATTGGGGTTTACAGTGAGCAGTTCTTC,CASSGGAIGVYSEQFF
.,TRBV6-5,.,TRBJ2-1,TGTGCCAGCAGTTACTCGGCTCTGACTGGCCTTTATGGCCCTGAGCAGTTCTTC,CASSYSALTGLYGPEQFF
.,TRBV12-3/TRBV12-4,few,TRBJ1-6,TGTGCCAGCAGTCCCCCGAGCTCCTATAATTCACCCCTCCACTTT,CASSPPSSYNSPLHF
.,TRBV6-5,many,TRBJ1-2,TGTGCCAGCAGCAGAGGGGGGGCTGGCTACACCTTC,CASSRGGAGYTF
.,TRBV5-6,few,TRBJ2-1,TGTGCCAGCAGCCCAATCGCCGGGGCTTCCTACAATGAGCAGTTCTTC,CASSPIAGASYNEQFF
.,TRBV5-5,many,TRBJ2-7,TGTGCCAGCAGCCTGACGGCTATGTCGGGACTCAGCTCCTACGAGCAGTACTTC,CASSLTAMSGLSSYEQYF
TRBD2,TRBV20-1,.,TRBJ2-1,TGCAGTGGTTCTAGCGGGGTTGAGCAGTTCTTC,CSGSSGVEQFF
.,TRBV29-1,once,TRBJ2-3,TGCAGCGTTGAGGGGATGGGCGGAGGCACAGATACGCAGTATTTT,CSVEGMGGGTDTQYF
.,TRBV5-1,many,TRBJ2-1,TGCGCCAGCAGCTTGGTACAAACAGCAAACAATGAGCAGTTCTTC,CASSLVQTANNEQFF
.,TRBV12-3/TRBV12-4,.,TRBJ2-2,TGTGCCAGCAGTTCCGGGGGCTCACACGGGGAGCTGTTTTTT,CASSSGGSHGELFF
.,TRBV15,.,TRBJ1-2,TGTGCCACCAGCAGAGAGTACCCGTATGGCTACACCTTC,CATSREYPYGYTF